This TCR beta chain originates from a study of circulating tumor DNA in untreated peripheral T-cell lymphoma (dated by TCRdb to about 2021). Describing the broader study: To follow circulating tumor DNA that carried tumor TCR clonotypes, serum samples were taken at baseline and then repeatedly over the course of treatment.

In a trial, the study monitored patients with peripheral T-cell lymphoma who were getting frontline treatment by applying next-generation sequencing to their T-cell receptor sequences. Library preparation employed the immunoSEQ multiplex PCR assay. TCRdb mirrors the immuneACCESS table, restricted to in-frame sequences. Some clones are absent from its copies; in checked studies, under half trace to an unresolved V gene, and the reason for the others is unknown. The sample profile shows 500 or so clones; approximately 90% of them were found once. 0.8% to 1.1% of the sample belongs to the ten largest clones. The cysteine opens and the phenylalanine closes a CDR3 of 13 amino acids. Just the 39-base CDR3 DNA is kept, in frame starting at base 1. The germline V gene (reference sequence) supplies CDR1 GTSNPN and CDR2 SVGIG. Relative to germline, V is 3 bases shorter and J is 2 bases shorter, with 7 bases between their ends.

What the research found in general, with its limitations: Of the 20 to 30 patients with serial samples, roughly 39% had cleared ctDNA after two cycles, and ctDNA that was detectable after therapy showed a trend toward worse survival. Tumor-specific clonotypes turned up in around 73% of patients, identified from roughly 90% of baseline tissues and from about 70% of baseline serum samples. Remission over approximately ten years of follow-up was maintained in a couple of patients with persistently detectable ctDNA after therapy, so relapse was not always predicted by ctDNA persistence.

Worth noting for this clone: The clone's antigen remains unknown. No much larger clone exists at a distance of one base, and base qualities are not known.

The clonotype originates from a human donor with peripheral T-cell lymphoma. The chain links TRBV30 with TRBJ2-2, with TRBD1 tentatively as D gene (5 bases match). Sample: cell-free DNA from blood serum. The sequenced DNA is TGTGCCTGGAGGGGGCCCAACACCGGGGAGCTGTTTTTT. Translated, it gives CAWRGPNTGELFF.